What follows are 15 T cell receptor beta chains derived from one specimen sequenced in a study of T cells in tuberculosis. Cells were sorted from thawed PBMC rested overnight and stained with GMM-loaded CD1B tetramer, viability dye and anti-CD3. The CD1B tetramers carried C32 glucose monomycolate purified from Rhodococcus equi. Sequenced by immunoSEQ multiplex PCR; TCRdb stores in-frame clones only, minus some. The sample has some 60,000 clones, 81% seen once; the top ten hold around 13%. The sequencing sample was made of CD1b-GMM tetramer-negative cells sorted from PBMCs. Source of these receptors: an adult woman with latent tuberculosis.

The table lists this clone with a count of one. The chain links TRBV10-3 to TRBJ2-7; 8 bases map to TRBD2. Germline values: CDR1 ENHRY, CDR2 SYGVKD. This CDR3 region has 14 residues. Trimming cost V 5 bases and J 0 bases; bases outside gene matches: 3. CDR3: CAISLTSDSYEQYF. The CDR3 DNA is TGTGCCATCAGTTTGACTAGCGACTCCTACGAGCAGTACTTC.

This chain connects TRBV10-2 to TRBJ2-1; 8 bases align to TRBD1. CDR3 size: 15 residues. J was trimmed by 10 bases and V by 2 bases; bases with no gene match: 10. CDR1 is WSHSY and CDR2 is SAAADI in the germline V gene. The CDR3 DNA sequence: TGCGCCAGCAGTGAGGGGGCAGGGGGCGTGTACGAGCAGTTCTTC. Protein product: CASSEGAGGVYEQFF.

The gene calls are TRBV5-4 and TRBJ2-2; TRBD2 aligns across 10 bases. The germline CDR1 and CDR2 sequences are SGHNT and YYREEE (reference sequence). J lost 4 bases, V lost 4 bases, and 7 bases had no gene match. This CDR3 comprises 16 residues. The CDR3 DNA sequence: TGTGCCAGCAGCCCCCAGAGCGGGGGGGGCACCGGGGAGCTGTTTTTT. It translates to CASSPQSGGGTGELFF.

The rearrangement uses TRBV18 and TRBJ2-1; tentatively, D is TRBD2 (6 bases). V was clipped by 6 bases and J by 6 bases, with 21 bases between them. This CDR3 has 16 amino acids. Per the germline V gene, CDR1 is KGHSH and CDR2 is LQKENI. The DNA of the CDR3 is TGTGCCAGCTCGCGTCCCGTGGCAGGAGGGCGCAATGAGCAGTTCTTC. Protein: CASSRPVAGGRNEQFF.

The CDR3 coding sequence is TGTGCCAGTAGTATCGGGACAGTAAAGGAAAAACTGTTTTTT. This gives the protein CASSIGTVKEKLFF. This sequence joins TRBV19 and TRBJ1-4; 7 bases are shared with TRBD1. This CDR3 spans 14 amino acids. Germline V CDR1 and CDR2: LNHDA, SQIVND (reference sequence). The V segment lost 3 bases and the J segment 8 bases; nucleotides outside the gene matches: 6.

V usage is TRBV4-1 and J usage is TRBJ1-1; D ambiguous. The CDR3 extends over 14 amino acids. The germline V gene has CDR1 MGHRA and CDR2 YSYEKL. The germline V and J ends were trimmed by 1 base and 1 base, with 7 bases remaining between them. CDR3 sequence reads: CASSQGTWNTEAFF. In DNA, the CDR3 is TGCGCCAGCAGCCAAGGCACATGGAACACTGAAGCTTTCTTT.

The chain links TRBV5-1 to TRBJ2-5, with D possibly being TRBD2 (6 bases). CDR1 is SGHRS, CDR2 YFSETQ, per germline. The CDR3 has 15 amino acids. V was clipped by 1 base and J by 5 bases, with 15 bases between them. The CDR3 is CASSLSRGARETQYF. CDR3 in DNA: TGCGCCAGCAGCTTGTCCCGCGGGGCGCGGGAGACCCAGTACTTC.

This clone is a singleton in its sample. The chain recombines TRBV5-1 with TRBJ2-3; 9 positions match TRBD1. Trimming cost V 3 bases and J 4 bases; bases outside gene matches: 3. The CDR3 contains 14 residues. Per germline, CDR1 SGHRS and CDR2 YFSETQ. This CDR3 is CASSSGTGPDTQYF. The DNA of the CDR3 is TGCGCCAGCAGCTCCGGGACAGGGCCAGATACGCAGTATTTT.

This rearrangement joins TRBV11-3 to TRBJ2-2; 7 bases map to TRBD2. V dropped 2 bases and J dropped 0; count of bases not matched to a gene: 6. Germline V gives CDR1 SGHNT, CDR2 YENEEA. The CDR3 loop spans 17 amino acids. The CDR3 reads CASSLRGLPANTGELFF. CDR3 nucleotide sequence: TGTGCCAGCAGCTTAAGGGGACTACCCGCGAACACCGGGGAGCTGTTTTTT.

The chain recombines TRBV19 with TRBJ1-1, with D possibly matching TRBD1 (5 bases). Trimming cost V 10 bases and J 1 base, with 7 bases left between them. This CDR3 is built from 11 residues. Germline V gene data show CDR1 as LNHDA and CDR2 as SQIVND (reference sequence). CDR3: CATQGNTEAFF. CDR3 nucleotide sequence: TGTGCCACCCAGGGGAACACTGAAGCTTTCTTT.

The J gene is TRBJ2-1, the V gene TRBV2; D is ambiguous. The length of the CDR3 is 14 residues. Germline loops: CDR1 SNHLY, CDR2 FYNNEI. V was clipped by 5 bases and J by 2 bases, with 10 bases between them. The CDR3 here is CASSRDLPYNEQFF. For the CDR3, the DNA is TGTGCCAGCAGTCGCGACTTACCCTACAATGAGCAGTTCTTC. Together with reference TRBV2 and TRBJ2-1, the CDR3 gives the full variable domain: EPEVTQTPSHQVTQMGQEVILRCVPISNHLYFYWYRQILGQKVEFLVSFYNNEISEKSEIFDDQFSVERPDGSNFTLKIRSTKLEDSAMYFCASSRDLPYNEQFFGPGTRLTVL.

The rearrangement links TRBV19 to TRBJ1-1, with D unresolved. CDR3 length: 14 residues. V was clipped by 5 bases and J by 0 bases, with 10 bases between them. CDR1 is LNHDA, CDR2 SQIVND, per germline (reference sequence). The CDR3 DNA sequence: TGTGCCAGTAGTTGGGCCCTTATGAACACTGAAGCTTTCTTT. Its protein product is CASSWALMNTEAFF.

This chain connects TRBV29-1 to TRBJ1-5, with 8 bases fitting TRBD1. V was clipped by 4 bases and J by 7 bases; unmatched bases: 12. Germline lookup yields CDR1 SQVTM and CDR2 ANQGSEA. CDR3 length: 15 amino acids. The CDR3 coding sequence is TGCAGCGTTGTCCTCCCGGACAGGGTCGGGCAGCCCCAGCATTTT. Encoded protein: CSVVLPDRVGQPQHF.

This chain joins TRBV9 and TRBJ2-7; 8 nucleotides align to TRBD2. The CDR3 is 16 amino acids. Germline V gene sequence: CDR1 SGDLS, CDR2 YYNGEE. J gave up 3 bases and V 0 bases, and 8 bases lay outside the gene matches. The CDR3 nucleotides are TGTGCCAGCAGCGTAGCTGCCGGGAGGGCCAACTACGAGCAGTACTTC. Its translation: CASSVAAGRANYEQYF.

This clone came up once. J is TRBJ1-1 and V is TRBV6-6; TRBD1 agrees at 7 bases. CDR1 and CDR2 (germline): MNHNY, SVGAGI (reference sequence). After removal of 5 bases from V and 3 bases from J, the junction contained 6 bases not matched to a gene. The CDR3 contains 14 residues. The CDR3: CASSLGGYDTEAFF. DNA of the CDR3: TGTGCCAGCAGTCTAGGGGGCTACGACACTGAAGCTTTCTTT.